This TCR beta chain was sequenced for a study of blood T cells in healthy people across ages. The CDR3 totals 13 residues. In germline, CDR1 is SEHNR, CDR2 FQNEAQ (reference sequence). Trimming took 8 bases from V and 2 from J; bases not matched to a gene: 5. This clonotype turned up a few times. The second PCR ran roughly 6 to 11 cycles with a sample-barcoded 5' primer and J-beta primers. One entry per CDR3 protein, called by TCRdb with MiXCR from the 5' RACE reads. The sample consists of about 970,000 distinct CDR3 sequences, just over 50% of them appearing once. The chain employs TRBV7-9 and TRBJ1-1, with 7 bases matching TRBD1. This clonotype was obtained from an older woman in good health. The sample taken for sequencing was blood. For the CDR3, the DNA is TGTGCCAGCCGACAGGGCGGTAACACTGAAGCTTTCTTT. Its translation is CASRQGGNTEAFF.